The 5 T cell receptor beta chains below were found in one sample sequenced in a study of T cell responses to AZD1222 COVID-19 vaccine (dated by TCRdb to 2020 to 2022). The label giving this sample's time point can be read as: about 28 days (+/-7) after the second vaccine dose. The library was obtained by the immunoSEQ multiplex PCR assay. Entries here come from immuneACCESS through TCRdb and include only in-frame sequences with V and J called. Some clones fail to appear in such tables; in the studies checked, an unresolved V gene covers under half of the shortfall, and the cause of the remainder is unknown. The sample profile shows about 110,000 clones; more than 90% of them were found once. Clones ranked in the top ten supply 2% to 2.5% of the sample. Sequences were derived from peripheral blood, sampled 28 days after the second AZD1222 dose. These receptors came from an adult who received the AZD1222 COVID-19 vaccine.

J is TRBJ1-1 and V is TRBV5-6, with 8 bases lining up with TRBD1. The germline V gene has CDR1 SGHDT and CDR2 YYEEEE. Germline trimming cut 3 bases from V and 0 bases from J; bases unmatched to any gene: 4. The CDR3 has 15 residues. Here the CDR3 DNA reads TGTGCCAGCAGCTCCGACAGGGGAATGAACACTGAAGCTTTCTTT. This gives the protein CASSSDRGMNTEAFF.

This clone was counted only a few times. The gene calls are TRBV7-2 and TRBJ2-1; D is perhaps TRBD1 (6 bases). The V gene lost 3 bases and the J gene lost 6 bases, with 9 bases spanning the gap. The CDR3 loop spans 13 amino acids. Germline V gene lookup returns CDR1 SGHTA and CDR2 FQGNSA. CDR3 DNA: TGTGCCAGCAGCTTTGGGGGCGCCAATGAGCAGTTCTTC. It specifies CASSFGGANEQFF.

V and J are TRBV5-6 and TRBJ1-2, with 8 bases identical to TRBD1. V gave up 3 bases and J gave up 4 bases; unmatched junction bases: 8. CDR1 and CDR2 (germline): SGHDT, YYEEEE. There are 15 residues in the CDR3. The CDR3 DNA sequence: TGTGCCAGCAGCTCGAGACAGGGGAGTCCCTATGGCTACACCTTC. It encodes CASSSRQGSPYGYTF. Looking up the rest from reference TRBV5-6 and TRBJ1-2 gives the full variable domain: DAGVTQSPTHLIKTRGQQVTLRCSPKSGHDTVSWYQQALGQGPQFIFQYYEEEERQRGNFPDRFSGHQFPNYSSELNVNALLLGDSALYLCASSSRQGSPYGYTFGSGTRLTVV.

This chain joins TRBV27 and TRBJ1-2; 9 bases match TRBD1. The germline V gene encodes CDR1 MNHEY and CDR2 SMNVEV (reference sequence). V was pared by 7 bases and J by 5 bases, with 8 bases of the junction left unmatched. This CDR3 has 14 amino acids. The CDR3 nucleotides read TGTGCCAGCATGGGACAGGGAGGTTGGTATGGCTACACCTTC. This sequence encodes CASMGQGGWYGYTF.

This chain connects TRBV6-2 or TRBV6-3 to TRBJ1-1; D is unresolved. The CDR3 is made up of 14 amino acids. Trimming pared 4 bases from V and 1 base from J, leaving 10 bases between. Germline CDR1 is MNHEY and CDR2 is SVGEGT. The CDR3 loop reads CASSSARTNTEAFF. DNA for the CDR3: TGTGCCAGCAGTTCAGCTCGGACGAACACTGAAGCTTTCTTT.